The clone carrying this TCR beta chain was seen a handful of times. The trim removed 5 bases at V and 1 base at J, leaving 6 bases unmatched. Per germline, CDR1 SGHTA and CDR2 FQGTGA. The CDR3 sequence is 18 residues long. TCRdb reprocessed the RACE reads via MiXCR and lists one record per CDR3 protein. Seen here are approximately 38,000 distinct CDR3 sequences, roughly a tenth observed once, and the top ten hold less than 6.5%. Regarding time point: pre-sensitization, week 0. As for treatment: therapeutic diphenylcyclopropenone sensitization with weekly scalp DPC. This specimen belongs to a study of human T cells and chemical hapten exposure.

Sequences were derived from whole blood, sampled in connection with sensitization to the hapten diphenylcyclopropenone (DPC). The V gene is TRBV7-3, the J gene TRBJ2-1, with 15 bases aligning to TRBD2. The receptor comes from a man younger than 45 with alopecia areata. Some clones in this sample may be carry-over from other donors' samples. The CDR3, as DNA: TGTGCCAGCAGCAGGACTAGCGGGAGGGCCAGTTCCTACAATGAGCAGTTCTTC. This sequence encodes CASSRTSGRASSYNEQFF.